The rows below give T cell receptor beta chains drawn from one sample of a study of radiotherapy plus CTLA-4 blockade in lung cancer. Some clones are missing from TCRdb's copy, which holds only in-frame ones; the method was immunoSEQ multiplex PCR. The sample has roughly 93,000 clones; approximately 78% are singletons. The specimen was peripheral blood, collected from a patient treated with radiotherapy plus ipilimumab. The receptor set was obtained from a human donor with non-small cell lung cancer who had a partial response to radiotherapy plus ipilimumab. Each CDR3 is given with its conserved first and last residue. The D gene is left open where the match is weak. Size is stated for part of the rows, as once, few or many counts, or as a class when the clone is expanded.

.,TRBV19,TRBJ1-1,.,CASSTRSSGTYNTEAFF,TGTGCCAGTAGTACTCGCTCTTCGGGGACATACAACACTGAAGCTTTCTTT
once,TRBV4-1,TRBJ2-3,TRBD2,CASSQGPLSGISQRDTQYF,TGCGCCAGCAGCCAAGGGCCTTTGAGCGGGATATCACAAAGAGATACGCAGTATTTT
once,TRBV15,TRBJ1-3,.,CATSRDGRGGNTIYF,TGTGCCACCAGCAGAGATGGGAGGGGGGGAAACACCATATATTTT
.,TRBV5-1,TRBJ2-1,.,CASSPSADWRVKYNEQFF,TGCGCCAGCAGCCCTTCTGCCGACTGGCGGGTTAAATACAATGAGCAGTTCTTC
.,TRBV28,TRBJ2-1,.,CASSSQGVGNEQFF,TGTGCCAGCAGTTCACAGGGAGTCGGCAATGAGCAGTTCTTC
few,TRBV19,TRBJ1-5,TRBD1,CASSSRDRGLYGNQPQHF,TGTGCCAGTAGTAGCCGGGACAGGGGGCTATATGGCAATCAGCCCCAGCATTTT
.,TRBV7-9,TRBJ1-4,.,CASSLGAGVEKLFF,TGTGCCAGCAGCTTAGGAGCGGGGGTTGAAAAACTGTTTTTT
.,TRBV6-6,TRBJ2-3,.,CASSAGTPKTDTQYF,TGTGCCAGCAGTGCCGGGACACCAAAGACAGATACGCAGTATTTT
.,TRBV25-1,TRBJ1-1,.,CASSDSGFLTEAFF,TGTGCCAGCAGTGATTCAGGGTTTCTCACTGAAGCTTTCTTT
.,TRBV2,TRBJ1-5,.,CASSESGYSNQPQHF,TGTGCCAGCAGTGAATCAGGGTATAGCAATCAGCCCCAGCATTTT
.,TRBV10-1,TRBJ2-1,TRBD2,CASSVVAGDNEQFF,TGCGCCAGCAGTGTGGTAGCGGGGGACAATGAGCAGTTCTTC
.,TRBV9,TRBJ1-2,.,CASSVGGRANYGYTF,TGTGCCAGCAGCGTAGGGGGCCGAGCTAACTATGGCTACACCTTC
.,TRBV9,TRBJ2-3,TRBD2,CASSVAAPTSAAADTQYF,TGTGCCAGCAGCGTAGCCGCGCCGACTAGCGCGGCGGCAGATACGCAGTATTTT
.,TRBV20-1,TRBJ2-1,.,CSARGGMQQFF,TGCAGTGCCCGGGGAGGAATGCAGCAGTTCTTC
once,TRBV5-1,TRBJ2-5,TRBD1,CASSLTTTGLQETQYF,TGCGCCAGCAGCTTAACCACGACAGGGCTACAAGAGACCCAGTACTTC
.,TRBV5-8,TRBJ2-3,.,CASSLRDKEYDTQYF,TGTGCCAGCAGCCTACGGGACAAGGAATACGATACGCAGTATTTT
.,TRBV18,TRBJ2-7,TRBD2,CASSTSGAAYEQYF,TGTGCCAGCTCAACCAGCGGGGCGGCCTACGAGCAGTACTTC
.,TRBV30,TRBJ1-5,.,CAWNDSPSQPQHF,TGTGCCTGGAACGACAGCCCCAGTCAGCCCCAGCATTTT
.,TRBV11-2,TRBJ1-2,TRBD1,CASSLGRGRDGYTF,TGTGCCAGCAGCTTAGGAAGGGGGCGGGATGGCTACACCTTC
.,TRBV2,TRBJ1-1,.,CASSETHRVGTEAFF,TGTGCCAGCAGTGAAACTCACAGGGTGGGAACTGAAGCTTTCTTT
.,TRBV5-4,TRBJ1-2,TRBD1,CASSSKQGPANYGYTF,TGTGCCAGCAGCTCTAAACAGGGGCCGGCTAACTATGGCTACACCTTC
.,TRBV7-6,TRBJ2-2,TRBD2,CASSAVGTSGSTGELFF,TGTGCCAGCAGCGCGGTGGGGACTAGCGGTAGCACCGGGGAGCTGTTTTTT
few,TRBV7-2,TRBJ2-1,.,CASREGRMSYNEQFF,TGTGCCAGCAGGGAGGGGCGGATGTCCTACAATGAGCAGTTCTTC
.,TRBV5-1,TRBJ2-5,.,CASSFRGNQETQYF,TGCGCCAGCAGCTTCAGGGGCAACCAAGAGACCCAGTACTTC
.,TRBV2,TRBJ1-5,TRBD1,CASSEETGAGNQPQHF,TGTGCCAGCAGTGAAGAGACAGGGGCGGGCAATCAGCCCCAGCATTTT
.,TRBV5-1,TRBJ2-5,TRBD2,CASSSGLAGGPLETQYF,TGCGCCAGCAGCTCAGGACTAGCGGGAGGGCCCTTGGAGACCCAGTACTTC
.,TRBV6-1,TRBJ2-1,.,CASSDTRGENEQFF,TGTGCCAGCAGTGATACCAGGGGGGAAAATGAGCAGTTCTTC
few,TRBV10-1,TRBJ2-3,TRBD1,CASSDSQGAPGADTQYF,TGCGCCAGCAGTGATTCGCAGGGGGCGCCCGGCGCAGATACGCAGTATTTT
.,TRBV23-1,TRBJ2-1,.,CASSHISTYNEQFF,TGCGCCAGCAGTCATATCTCAACTTACAATGAGCAGTTCTTC
.,TRBV5-4,TRBJ2-1,.,CASSLESSYNEQFF,TGTGCCAGCAGCCTGGAGAGCTCCTACAATGAGCAGTTCTTC
.,TRBV9,TRBJ2-1,TRBD2,CASSSASGGYNEQFF,TGTGCCAGCAGCTCTGCTAGCGGAGGTTACAATGAGCAGTTCTTC
.,TRBV10-3,TRBJ1-4,.,CAISDQSDRGKLFF,TGTGCCATCAGTGATCAATCAGATAGGGGAAAACTGTTTTTT
.,TRBV6-5,TRBJ2-7,.,CASSYAGVSYEQYF,TGTGCCAGCAGTTACGCCGGGGTTTCCTACGAGCAGTACTTC
.,TRBV25-1,TRBJ1-5,.,CASSGGGTSNQPQHF,TGTGCCAGCAGTGGGGGGGGGACGAGCAATCAGCCCCAGCATTTT
.,TRBV6-5,TRBJ2-7,.,CASSHASVWAPYF,TGTGCCAGCAGTCACGCTTCGGTGTGGGCCCCCTACTTC
few,TRBV4-1,TRBJ1-2,.,CASSQGTGNYGYTF,TGCGCCAGCAGCCAAGGTACGGGGAACTATGGCTACACCTTC
.,TRBV4-1,TRBJ1-3,.,CASSQDPGMGNTIYF,TGCGCCAGCAGCCAAGATCCCGGGATGGGAAACACCATATATTTT
.,TRBV5-4,TRBJ2-3,TRBD2,CASSSLPGTSGQDTQYF,TGTGCCAGCAGCTCACTACCCGGGACTAGCGGCCAAGATACGCAGTATTTT
few,TRBV9,TRBJ2-1,TRBD2,CASSPRLAGGYNEQFF,TGTGCCAGCAGCCCCCGACTAGCGGGTGGTTACAATGAGCAGTTCTTC
.,TRBV2,TRBJ2-1,.,CASRALTGDEQFF,TGTGCCAGCAGGGCGCTGACGGGGGATGAGCAGTTCTTC
.,TRBV2,TRBJ1-2,.,CASIVGGSNYGYTF,TGTGCCAGCATCGTAGGGGGTAGTAACTATGGCTACACCTTC
.,TRBV4-1,TRBJ2-2,TRBD1,CASSQTGAGELFF,TGCGCCAGCAGCCAAACAGGGGCCGGGGAGCTGTTTTTT
.,TRBV15,TRBJ2-1,TRBD2,CATSRDSGANNEQFF,TGTGCCACCAGCAGAGATAGCGGGGCCAACAATGAGCAGTTCTTC
.,TRBV7-3,TRBJ2-2,.,CASSPPGANTGELFF,TGTGCCAGCAGCCCACCGGGAGCTAACACCGGGGAGCTGTTTTTT
once,TRBV7-6,TRBJ2-2,TRBD1,CASRPQGAAELFF,TGTGCCAGCAGACCACAGGGGGCCGCGGAGCTGTTTTTT
.,TRBV5-1,TRBJ2-5,TRBD1,CASSGGQARQETQYF,TGCGCCAGCAGCGGAGGACAGGCCCGGCAAGAGACCCAGTACTTC
once,TRBV12-5,TRBJ1-5,.,CASGLEAGGRSNQPQHF,TGTGCTAGTGGTTTGGAAGCGGGGGGCCGGAGCAATCAGCCCCAGCATTTT
.,TRBV5-1,TRBJ2-5,.,CASSPSVGGETQYF,TGCGCCAGCAGCCCGTCCGTGGGAGGAGAGACCCAGTACTTC
.,TRBV7-9,TRBJ2-7,TRBD1,CASSLFLGQASYEQYF,TGTGCCAGCAGCTTATTCCTAGGACAGGCCTCCTACGAGCAGTACTTC
.,TRBV4-1,TRBJ2-3,TRBD2,CASGEPRGADTQYF,TGCGCCAGCGGAGAGCCGCGGGGGGCAGATACGCAGTATTTT
.,TRBV4-2,TRBJ2-7,TRBD1,CASSHRDRGPAEQYF,TGTGCCAGCAGCCACCGGGACAGGGGTCCTGCCGAGCAGTACTTC
.,TRBV6-5,TRBJ1-2,.,CASSYYEGSDYGYTF,TGTGCCAGCAGTTACTATGAGGGTTCAGACTATGGCTACACCTTC
.,TRBV27,TRBJ2-7,TRBD2,CASSSSGHSYEQYF,TGTGCCAGCAGTTCTAGCGGGCACTCCTACGAGCAGTACTTC
.,TRBV2,TRBJ1-6,.,CASELGGGNNSPLHF,TGTGCCAGCGAGCTGGGTGGCGGAAATAATTCACCCCTCCACTTT
once,TRBV27,TRBJ2-1,.,CASTGGERSHNEQFF,TGTGCCAGCACCGGCGGGGAGCGGAGCCACAATGAGCAGTTCTTC
.,TRBV28,TRBJ2-6,.,CASRALVSGANVLTF,TGTGCCAGCAGGGCCCTGGTCTCTGGGGCCAACGTCCTGACTTTC
many,TRBV7-2,TRBJ1-5,.,CASSLESGFGNQPQHF,TGTGCCAGCAGCTTAGAGTCGGGGTTCGGCAATCAGCCCCAGCATTTT
.,TRBV2,TRBJ1-5,.,CASTWSDNQPQHF,TGTGCCAGCACATGGAGTGATAATCAGCCCCAGCATTTT
.,TRBV30,TRBJ1-2,.,CAWSESGVDYTF,TGTGCCTGGAGTGAATCGGGGGTGGACTACACCTTC